The 24 T cell receptor beta chains below all came from one sample that was sequenced in a study of post-analysis software for immune sequencing data. Whole-study findings and limits: Comparison of patients with controls showed 4 to 6 TRBV segments more frequent in patients, TRBV5-6, TRBV5-1 and TRBV20-1 among them.

These receptors' targets are unknown. Tagging with unique molecular identifiers was a feature of the TCR beta cDNA libraries. In TCRdb, the PCR reads were re-called with MiXCR into one record per CDR3 protein. The sample includes hundreds of thousands of distinct CDR3 sequences, about 32% seen only once; the top ten take 0.5% to 0.6%. The sequenced sample consisted of blood. The receptor source for this set is a girl aged 5-17 years with multiple sclerosis.

This clonotype was seen a few times. The genes are TRBV2 and TRBJ2-1; D is unclear. Trimming removed 0 bases at V and 6 bases at J, with 9 bases between. The germline gives CDR1 SNHLY, CDR2 FYNNEI. This CDR3 region has 14 residues. The chain's CDR3 is CASSEAGYINEQFF. CDR3 nucleotide sequence: TGTGCCAGCAGTGAAGCAGGGTACATCAATGAGCAGTTCTTC.

This clonotype showed up many times. V usage is TRBV4-1 and J usage is TRBJ1-5, with D tentatively TRBD1 (5 bases). This CDR3 is 17 amino acids long. The V end lost 0 bases, the J end lost 2 bases, and 14 bases lay between the germline ends. Germline V lookup: CDR1 MGHRA, CDR2 YSYEKL. CDR3 bases: TGCGCCAGCAGCCAAGAATCCGGGGGAGTCGGCAATCAGCCCCAGCATTTT. Protein: CASSQESGGVGNQPQHF.

This chain connects TRBV14 to TRBJ1-4; maybe TRBD1 (5 bases). Germline CDR1 SGHDN, CDR2 FVKESK. Trimming pared 5 bases from V and 4 bases from J, leaving 17 bases between. The CDR3 length is 16 residues. CDR3 amino acids: CASSGSSQTVNEKLFF. DNA for the CDR3: TGTGCCAGCAGCGGAAGTTCTCAGACAGTTAATGAAAAACTGTTTTTT.

This chain joins TRBV20-1 and TRBJ2-5, with 7 bases identical to TRBD2. Germline V gene sequence: CDR1 DFQATT, CDR2 SNEGSKA (reference sequence). Unmatched junction bases numbered 22, after V lost 5 bases and J lost 4 bases. The CDR3 totals 18 residues. CDR3 sequence: CSAFGPTTIAGGPETQYF. Written as DNA, the CDR3 is TGCAGTGCTTTCGGACCAACGACGATAGCGGGTGGCCCAGAGACCCAGTACTTC.

The chain uses TRBV5-1 and TRBJ1-2; D might be TRBD1 (5 bases). CDR3 length equals 17 residues. Germline CDR1 SGHRS, CDR2 YFSETQ. The V gene lost 0 bases and the J gene lost 3 bases, with 18 bases spanning the gap. The CDR3 region has the DNA TGCGCCAGCAGCTTGGACCCTCGGGAGGACACCTACTATGGCTACACCTTC. Translating it yields CASSLDPREDTYYGYTF.

This clonotype has just a few counts. V usage is TRBV20-1 and J usage is TRBJ1-2; 7 positions agree with TRBD1. The CDR3 loop spans 14 amino acids. The J segment lost 6 bases and the V segment lost 5 bases, leaving 12 bases of the junction unmatched. Germline assignment: CDR1 DFQATT and CDR2 SNEGSKA (reference sequence). CDR3 amino acids: CSAAETTGADGYTF. Written as DNA, the CDR3 is TGCAGTGCTGCCGAGACCACAGGGGCGGATGGCTACACCTTC.

Points on this clonotype: At one end the junction does not follow the germline gene, possibly because of a read error. V and J are TRBV5-6 and TRBJ2-7; perhaps TRBD2 as D (5 bases). The CDR3 sequence is 13 residues long. Germline assignment: CDR1 SGHDT and CDR2 YYEEEE. CDR3 sequence (DNA): TGTGCCTGCAGCTTGAGACGGGACTACGAGCAGTACTTC. Its translation: CACSLRRDYEQYF.

The rearrangement links TRBV7-2 to TRBJ2-7; D call uncertain. The V gene's germline CDR1 is SGHTA and CDR2 FQGNSA. The CDR3 length is 14 residues. Trimming took off 0 bases at V and 7 bases at J, with 13 bases between the two ends. The CDR3 spells CASSLALRLTEQYF. DNA of the CDR3: TGTGCCAGCAGCTTAGCATTACGGCTAACTGAGCAGTACTTC.

This clonotype was seen a handful of times. This chain connects TRBV7-8 to TRBJ1-6; TRBD1 might be the D (6 bases). The ends were cut back, 2 bases at V and 0 bases at J, with 11 bases in the middle. The length of the CDR3 is 17 residues. Germline lookup yields CDR1 SGHVS and CDR2 FQNEAQ. The CDR3 coding sequence is TGTGCCAGCAGCTTATCACCGGGGGCCTCCTATAATTCACCCCTCCACTTT. The encoded protein is CASSLSPGASYNSPLHF.

This clonotype was seen a handful of times. The chain links TRBV7-9 to TRBJ2-5, with a possible D match to TRBD2 (5 bases). Germline-derived CDR1 and CDR2 are SEHNR and FQNEAQ (reference sequence). Between the trimmed V and J ends, which lost 8 bases and 0 bases, there was a span of 19 bases. The CDR3 has 16 residues. The CDR3 nucleotides read TGTGCCAGCTTCCGGGCGGCTAACGGGAACCAAGAGACCCAGTACTTC. It is translated as CASFRAANGNQETQYF.

J is TRBJ1-5 and V is TRBV4-3, with 7 bases fitting TRBD1. The CDR3 is made up of 19 amino acids. Germline lookup yields CDR1 LGHNA and CDR2 YSLEER. After removal of 0 bases from V and 0 bases from J, the junction contained 11 bases not matched to a gene. CDR3 region: CASSQDGRDSTVSNQPQHF. CDR3 DNA: TGCGCCAGCAGCCAAGATGGCCGGGACAGCACGGTTAGCAATCAGCCCCAGCATTTT.

CDR3 sequence: CASSLDRGKLFF. CDR3 DNA sequence: TGTGCCAGCAGCTTGGACAGGGGGAAGCTGTTTTTT. V and J are TRBV5-5 and TRBJ2-2; 8 nucleotides match TRBD1. Germline CDR1 is SGHKS and CDR2 is YYEKEE (reference sequence). V lost 0 bases to trimming and J lost 12 bases; unmatched junction nucleotides: 1. This CDR3 is built from 12 residues. The variable domain in full, completed from reference TRBV5-5 and TRBJ2-2, reads DAGVTQSPTHLIKTRGQQVTLRCSPISGHKSVSWYQQVLGQGPQFIFQYYEKEERGRGNFPDRFSARQFPNYSSELNVNALLLGDSALYLCASSLDRGKLFFGEGSRLTVL.

The table lists this clonotype with a few counts. This chain joins TRBV4-2 and TRBJ2-1; D might be TRBD2 (6 bases). The CDR3 consists of 16 residues. In germline, CDR1 is LGHNA, CDR2 YNFKEQ. Trimming stripped 1 base from V and 4 bases from J, with 14 bases between. CDR3 amino acids: CASSQVMEGPYNEQFF. DNA of the CDR3: TGTGCCAGCAGCCAAGTCATGGAGGGCCCTTACAATGAGCAGTTCTTC.

This clonotype occurred a few times. The rearrangement joins TRBV6-6 to TRBJ2-5, with 11 nucleotides matching TRBD2. The J call may be mistaken, given a closer DNA end match to TRBJ2-7. The CDR3 contains 17 residues. Germline lookup yields CDR1 MNHNY and CDR2 SVGAGI (reference sequence). The CDR3 region is CASKAGEGLAEGYEQYF. The CDR3 nucleotides are TGTGCCAGCAAAGCGGGAGAGGGACTAGCGGAAGGCTACGAGCAGTACTTC.

V usage is TRBV7-2 and J usage is TRBJ2-1; 7 bases fit TRBD1. The CDR3 extends over 15 amino acids. The V and J ends lost 4 bases and 6 bases, in that order; junction bases with no gene match: 9. CDR1 is SGHTA, CDR2 FQGNSA, per germline. CDR3 sequence: CASSSTLQGCNEQFF. CDR3 nucleotides: TGTGCCAGCAGCTCCACACTACAGGGGTGCAATGAGCAGTTCTTC. Full variable domain (outside the CDR3, taken from reference TRBV7-2 and TRBJ2-1): GAGVSQSPSNKVTEKGKDVELRCDPISGHTALYWYRQSLGQGLEFLIYFQGNSAPDKSGLPSDRFSAERTGGSVSTLTIQRTQQEDSAVYLCASSSTLQGCNEQFFGPGTRLTVL.

Points on this clonotype: Mismatch with germline at one junction end may stem from a read error. J is TRBJ2-1 and V is TRBV5-1; tentatively, D is TRBD1 or TRBD2 (7 bases each). CDR1 SGHRS and CDR2 YFSETQ come from the germline V gene. The CDR3 runs 15 residues. The DNA of the CDR3 is TGCGCCAGCAGGTCCGTCAGGGGGGGCTACAATGGGCAGTTCTTC. This gives the protein CASRSVRGGYNGQFF.

In its sample, this clonotype was seen a few times. The chain is built from TRBV12-3 or TRBV12-4 and TRBJ2-1, with 8 bases that match TRBD2. This CDR3 spans 17 amino acids. Trimming removed 3 bases from V and 0 bases from J; junction bases left unmatched: 7. The chain's CDR3 is CASSFMRGASSYNEQFF. In DNA form, the CDR3 reads TGTGCCAGCAGTTTCATGCGGGGGGCAAGCTCCTACAATGAGCAGTTCTTC.

CDR3 sequence: CASDMAHRVPYEQYF. CDR3 nucleotide sequence: TGTGCCAGCGATATGGCTCACAGGGTCCCCTACGAGCAGTACTTC. The genes are TRBV28 and TRBJ2-7, with D possibly being TRBD1 (6 bases). V shed 8 bases and J shed 2 bases, with 19 bases lying between them. CDR1 MDHEN and CDR2 SYDVKM come from the germline V gene. The CDR3 contains 15 residues.

The genes are TRBV12-3 or TRBV12-4 and TRBJ2-3; 9 bases align to TRBD1. The junction had 7 bases not matched to a gene; V was cut back by 6 bases and J by 3 bases. CDR3 size: 15 residues. CDR3 protein: CASRHTGGETDTQYF. The CDR3, as DNA: TGTGCCAGCAGGCACACAGGGGGCGAGACAGATACGCAGTATTTT.

The chain joins TRBV3-1 to TRBJ2-3; the D gene is possibly TRBD2 (7 bases). Per the germline V gene, CDR1 is LGHDT and CDR2 is YNNKEL (reference sequence). V was cut by 5 bases and J by 2 bases, with 17 bases left in between. The CDR3 is made up of 16 amino acids. CDR3 protein: CASSSRGGAATDTQYF. CDR3 DNA: TGTGCCAGCAGCTCCCGCGGGGGCGCCGCCACAGATACGCAGTATTTT.

This clonotype was counted a few times. The CDR3 reads CASSWTSSETQYF. The CDR3 bases are TGCGCCAGCAGCTGGACTAGCTCGGAGACCCAGTACTTC. V and J are TRBV5-1 and TRBJ2-5, with 8 bases aligning to TRBD2. The ends lost 3 bases at V and 5 bases at J; junction bases unmatched: 3. The germline V gene encodes CDR1 SGHRS and CDR2 YFSETQ. The CDR3 spans 13 residues.

This clonotype came up many times. V gene TRBV20-1 combines with J gene TRBJ2-6; TRBD1 might be the D (5 bases). The ends were cut back, 1 base at V and 0 bases at J, with 19 bases in the middle. The length of the CDR3 is 19 residues. Per the germline V gene, CDR1 is DFQATT and CDR2 is SNEGSKA (reference sequence). The CDR3, as DNA: TGCAGTGCTAGAGGAGCGACAGTAGGGCTCCGCTCTGGGGCCAACGTCCTGACTTTC. It is translated as CSARGATVGLRSGANVLTF.

This sequence joins TRBV28 and TRBJ1-2; the D gene is possibly TRBD1 (6 bases). CDR1 and CDR2 from the germline V gene are MDHEN and SYDVKM. Trimming left V 3 bases short and J 2 bases short, with 13 bases between. This CDR3 region has 15 residues. The CDR3: CASSLGHSPNYGYTF. The CDR3 DNA sequence: TGTGCCAGCAGTTTGGGACACAGTCCCAACTATGGCTACACCTTC.

The chain couples TRBV5-1 to TRBJ2-1, with D perhaps given as TRBD1 or TRBD2 (6 bases each). CDR3 length equals 17 residues. Looked up from germline, CDR1 is SGHRS and CDR2 is YFSETQ. Trimming cost V 3 bases and J 5 bases, with 21 bases left between them. The CDR3 loop is CASSSGLGGRGHNEQFF. The CDR3 nucleotides are TGCGCCAGCAGCTCGGGGCTGGGGGGTCGGGGGCACAATGAGCAGTTCTTC.